The 4 T cell receptor beta chains listed next were all sequenced from one sample in a study of blood T cell repertoires in COVID-19. Only in-frame clones appear in the TCRdb table, and some are missing; sequencing was by immunoSEQ multiplex PCR. Of a few hundred thousand clones in the sample, around 90% are singletons; the top ten hold roughly 9%. The sequenced sample consisted of peripheral blood. The receptors derive from a man aged 18 to 30 with active or convalescent COVID-19.

V usage is TRBV27 and J usage is TRBJ1-2; 9 bases map to TRBD1. The CDR3 is made up of 15 amino acids. Germline V gene sequence: CDR1 MNHEY, CDR2 SMNVEV (reference sequence). Germline trimming cut 6 bases from V and 7 bases from J; bases unmatched to any gene: 12. The CDR3 region is CASSQMDRGSGGYTF. CDR3 bases: TGTGCCAGCAGCCAAATGGACAGGGGTTCAGGTGGCTACACCTTC.

The rearrangement joins TRBV4-1 to TRBJ1-1; 8 bases map to TRBD1. Germline V gives CDR1 MGHRA, CDR2 YSYEKL. The trim removed 1 base at V and 13 bases at J, leaving 14 bases unmatched. CDR3 length equals 15 residues. CDR3: CASSQADRALGSRFF. CDR3 sequence (DNA): TGCGCCAGCAGCCAAGCGGACAGGGCGTTGGGAAGCCGTTTCTTT.

This chain connects TRBV4-3 to TRBJ2-7, with 8 bases lining up with TRBD1. There are 16 residues in the CDR3. The germline gives CDR1 LGHNA, CDR2 YSLEER. Trimming cost V 2 bases and J 0 bases; bases outside gene matches: 6. The CDR3 coding sequence is TGCGCCAGCAGCCAACACAGGACAGGGAGCTCCTACGAGCAGTACTTC. Translating it yields CASSQHRTGSSYEQYF.

The V gene is TRBV19, the J gene TRBJ1-1; maybe TRBD1 (5 bases). V was pared by 0 bases and J by 4 bases, with 12 bases between. The germline CDR1 and CDR2 sequences are LNHDA and SQIVND (reference sequence). The CDR3 contains 15 residues. The CDR3 region has the DNA TGTGCCAGTAGTATAGATCAGGGAGGGAGCACTGAAGCTTTCTTT. Translating it yields CASSIDQGGSTEAFF.